This TCR beta chain was recovered during a study of T cell responses to AZD1222 COVID-19 vaccine. Background on the study: Timing groups of about 4 and about 12 weeks for second doses were pooled. Study-wide results and caveats: Regions 160-218 and 743-854 held dominance among vaccine-associated CD4 TCRs, which spanned spike.

This clone has a single count. As yet, its antigen is unknown. Measured with immunoSEQ multiplex PCR; TCRdb has only the in-frame clones, and not every one. The table records 95,000 to 150,000 clones, roughly 84% of them present only once. Germline CDR1 and CDR2: SGDLS and YYNGEE. V lost 0 bases to trimming and J lost 3 bases, with 3 bases between them. CDR3 length: 12 amino acids. The sequence was collected from an adult in good health. The V and J genes are TRBV9 and TRBJ1-2, with D hard to call. The source was peripheral blood, collected on day 0 of AZD1222 vaccination. The CDR3 loop reads CASSVGDYGYTF. The CDR3 bases are TGTGCCAGCAGCGTAGGGGACTATGGCTACACCTTC.